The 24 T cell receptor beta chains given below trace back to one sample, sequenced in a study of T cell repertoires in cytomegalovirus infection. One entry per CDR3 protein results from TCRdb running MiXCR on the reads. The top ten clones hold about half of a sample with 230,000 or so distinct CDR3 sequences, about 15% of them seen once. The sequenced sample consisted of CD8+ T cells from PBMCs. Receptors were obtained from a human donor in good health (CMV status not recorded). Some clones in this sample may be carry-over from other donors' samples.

As DNA, the CDR3 is TGTGCCAGCAGCCCGACCAGACAGGGGGCGCCTTACGAGCAGTACTTC. Residues: CASSPTRQGAPYEQYF. The chain links TRBV7-9 to TRBJ2-7; 10 bases agree with TRBD1. This CDR3 is built from 16 residues. CDR1 is SEHNR and CDR2 is FQNEAQ in the germline V gene (reference sequence). V gave up 5 bases and J gave up 4 bases; unmatched junction bases: 11.

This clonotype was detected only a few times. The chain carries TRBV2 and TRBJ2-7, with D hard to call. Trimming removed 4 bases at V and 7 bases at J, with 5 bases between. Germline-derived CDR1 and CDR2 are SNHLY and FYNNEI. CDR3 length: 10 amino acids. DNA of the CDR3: TGTGCCAGCAGTGGACGGGAGCAGTACTTC. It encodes CASSGREQYF.

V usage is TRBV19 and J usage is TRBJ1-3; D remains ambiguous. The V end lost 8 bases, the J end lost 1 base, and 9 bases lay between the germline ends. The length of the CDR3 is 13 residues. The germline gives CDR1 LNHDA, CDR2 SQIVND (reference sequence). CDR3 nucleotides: TGTGCCAGTGGGAAAGGTTCTGGAAACACCATATATTTT. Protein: CASGKGSGNTIYF.

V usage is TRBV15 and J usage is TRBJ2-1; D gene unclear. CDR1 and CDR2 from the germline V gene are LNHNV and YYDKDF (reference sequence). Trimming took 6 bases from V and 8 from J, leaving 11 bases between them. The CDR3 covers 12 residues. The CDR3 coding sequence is TGTGCCACCAGTCATCAATTCGATGAGCAGTTCTTC. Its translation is CATSHQFDEQFF.

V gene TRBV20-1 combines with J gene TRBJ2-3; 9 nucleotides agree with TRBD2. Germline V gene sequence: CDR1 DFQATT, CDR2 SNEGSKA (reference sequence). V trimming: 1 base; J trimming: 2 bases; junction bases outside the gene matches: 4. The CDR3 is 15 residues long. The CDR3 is CSARGLAGYTDTQYF. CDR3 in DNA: TGCAGTGCTAGAGGTCTAGCGGGGTACACAGATACGCAGTATTTT.

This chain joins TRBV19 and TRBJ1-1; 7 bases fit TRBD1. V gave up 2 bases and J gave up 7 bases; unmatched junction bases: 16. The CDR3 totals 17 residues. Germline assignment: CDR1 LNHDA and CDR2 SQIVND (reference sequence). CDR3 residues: CASSIKPWAGGLGEAFF. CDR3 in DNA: TGTGCCAGTAGTATAAAACCTTGGGCAGGGGGACTTGGTGAAGCTTTCTTT.

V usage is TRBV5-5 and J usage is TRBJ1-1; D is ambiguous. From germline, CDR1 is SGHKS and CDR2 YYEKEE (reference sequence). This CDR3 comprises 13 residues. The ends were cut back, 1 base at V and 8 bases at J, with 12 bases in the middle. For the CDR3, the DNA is TGTGCCAGCAGCTTGTTTGGCCCGGAGGAAGCTTTCTTT. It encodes CASSLFGPEEAFF.

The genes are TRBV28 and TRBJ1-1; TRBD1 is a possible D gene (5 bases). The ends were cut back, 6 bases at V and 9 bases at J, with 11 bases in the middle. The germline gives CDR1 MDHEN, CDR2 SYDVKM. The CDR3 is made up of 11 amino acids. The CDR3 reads CASSSGNKAFF. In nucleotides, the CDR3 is TGTGCCAGCAGCTCAGGGAATAAAGCTTTCTTT.

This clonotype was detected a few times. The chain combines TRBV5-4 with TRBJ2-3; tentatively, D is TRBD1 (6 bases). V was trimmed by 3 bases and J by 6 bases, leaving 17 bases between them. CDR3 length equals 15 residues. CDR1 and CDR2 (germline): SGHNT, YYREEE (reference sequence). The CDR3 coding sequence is TGTGCCAGCAGCTCCGGTGTGGGGGCGGCCGATACGCAGTATTTT. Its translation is CASSSGVGAADTQYF. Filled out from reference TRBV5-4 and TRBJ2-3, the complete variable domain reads ETGVTQSPTHLIKTRGQQVTLRCSSQSGHNTVSWYQQALGQGPQFIFQYYREEENGRGNFPPRFSGLQFPNYSSELNVNALELDDSALYLCASSSGVGAADTQYFGPGTRLTVL.

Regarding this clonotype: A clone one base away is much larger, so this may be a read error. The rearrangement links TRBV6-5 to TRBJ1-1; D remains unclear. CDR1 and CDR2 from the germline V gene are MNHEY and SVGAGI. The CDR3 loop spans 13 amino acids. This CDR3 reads CASSYLLNTEVFF. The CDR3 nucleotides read TGTGCCAGCAGTTATTTATTGAACACTGAAGTTTTCTTT.

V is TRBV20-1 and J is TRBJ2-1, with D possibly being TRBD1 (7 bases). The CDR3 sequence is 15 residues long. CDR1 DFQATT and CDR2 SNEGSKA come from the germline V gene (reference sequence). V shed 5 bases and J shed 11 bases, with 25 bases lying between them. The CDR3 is CSASLDREATMKQFF. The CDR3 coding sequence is TGCAGTGCTTCACTTGACAGGGAGGCTACAATGAAGCAGTTCTTC.

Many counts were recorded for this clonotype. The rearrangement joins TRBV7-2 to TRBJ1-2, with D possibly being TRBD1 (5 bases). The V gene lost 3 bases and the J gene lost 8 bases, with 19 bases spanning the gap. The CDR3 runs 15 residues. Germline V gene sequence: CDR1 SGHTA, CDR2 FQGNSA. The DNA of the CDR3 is TGTGCCAGCAGCTTTCTTGCGGGCACCTGGGGGGGCTACACCTTC. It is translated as CASSFLAGTWGGYTF. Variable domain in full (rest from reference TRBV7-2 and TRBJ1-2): GAGVSQSPSNKVTEKGKDVELRCDPISGHTALYWYRQSLGQGLEFLIYFQGNSAPDKSGLPSDRFSAERTGGSVSTLTIQRTQQEDSAVYLCASSFLAGTWGGYTFGSGTRLTVV.

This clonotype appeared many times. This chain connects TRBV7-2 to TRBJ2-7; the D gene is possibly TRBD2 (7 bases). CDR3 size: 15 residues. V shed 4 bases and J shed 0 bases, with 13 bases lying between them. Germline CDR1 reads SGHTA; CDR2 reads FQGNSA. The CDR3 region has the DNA TGTGCCAGCAGCTCCTACCGGGGGGCCTCCTACGAGCAGTACTTC. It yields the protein CASSSYRGASYEQYF.

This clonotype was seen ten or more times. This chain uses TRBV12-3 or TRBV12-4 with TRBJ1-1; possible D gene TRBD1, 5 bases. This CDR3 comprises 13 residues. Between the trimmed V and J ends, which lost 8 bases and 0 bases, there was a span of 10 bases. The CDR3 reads CASGYRLNTEAFF. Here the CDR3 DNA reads TGTGCCAGCGGTTACAGGTTGAACACTGAAGCTTTCTTT.

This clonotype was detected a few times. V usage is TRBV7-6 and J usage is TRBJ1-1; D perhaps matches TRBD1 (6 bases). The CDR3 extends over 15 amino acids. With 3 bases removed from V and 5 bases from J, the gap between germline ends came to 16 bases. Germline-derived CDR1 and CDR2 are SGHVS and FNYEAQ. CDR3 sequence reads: CASSLATGFGTEAFF. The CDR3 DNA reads TGTGCCAGCAGCTTGGCCACAGGGTTCGGAACTGAAGCTTTCTTT.

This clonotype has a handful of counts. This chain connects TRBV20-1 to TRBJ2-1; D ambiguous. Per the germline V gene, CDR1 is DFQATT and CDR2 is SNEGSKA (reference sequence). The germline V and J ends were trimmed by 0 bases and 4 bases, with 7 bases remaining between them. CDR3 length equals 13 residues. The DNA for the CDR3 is TGCAGTGCTAGAGAACTGGGATACAATGAGCAGTTCTTC. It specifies CSARELGYNEQFF.

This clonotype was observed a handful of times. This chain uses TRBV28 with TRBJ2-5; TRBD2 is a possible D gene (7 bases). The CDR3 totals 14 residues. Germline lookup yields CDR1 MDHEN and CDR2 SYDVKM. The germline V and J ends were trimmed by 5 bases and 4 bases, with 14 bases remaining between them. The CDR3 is CASSQFRGAETQYF. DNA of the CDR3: TGTGCCAGCAGTCAGTTCCGGGGGGCAGAGACCCAGTACTTC.

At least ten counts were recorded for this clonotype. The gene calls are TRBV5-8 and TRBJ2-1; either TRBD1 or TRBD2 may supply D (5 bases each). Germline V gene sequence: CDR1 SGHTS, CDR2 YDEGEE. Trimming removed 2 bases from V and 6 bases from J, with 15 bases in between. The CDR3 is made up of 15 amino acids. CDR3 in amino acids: CASSFGATAGNEQFF. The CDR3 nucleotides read TGTGCCAGCAGCTTTGGGGCGACCGCGGGCAATGAGCAGTTCTTC.

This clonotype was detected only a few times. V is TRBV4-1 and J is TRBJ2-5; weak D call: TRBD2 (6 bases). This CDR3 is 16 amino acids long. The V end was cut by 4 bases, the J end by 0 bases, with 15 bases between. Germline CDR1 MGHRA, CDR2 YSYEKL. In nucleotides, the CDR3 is TGCGCCAGCAGCCCCGAGGGAGCGGGCCACCAAGAGACCCAGTACTTC. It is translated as CASSPEGAGHQETQYF.

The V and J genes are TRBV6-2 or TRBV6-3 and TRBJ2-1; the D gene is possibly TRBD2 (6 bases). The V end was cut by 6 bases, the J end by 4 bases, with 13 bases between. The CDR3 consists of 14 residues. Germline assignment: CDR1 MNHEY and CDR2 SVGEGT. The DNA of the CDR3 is TGTGCCAGCAGGGAAACCGGGACTTACAATGAGCAGTTCTTC. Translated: CASRETGTYNEQFF.

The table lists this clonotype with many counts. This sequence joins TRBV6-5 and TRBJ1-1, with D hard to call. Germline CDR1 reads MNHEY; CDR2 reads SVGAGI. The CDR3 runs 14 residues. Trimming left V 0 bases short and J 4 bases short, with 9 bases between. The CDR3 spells CASSYSGLGTEAFF. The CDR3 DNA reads TGTGCCAGCAGTTACTCAGGGCTAGGCACTGAAGCTTTCTTT.

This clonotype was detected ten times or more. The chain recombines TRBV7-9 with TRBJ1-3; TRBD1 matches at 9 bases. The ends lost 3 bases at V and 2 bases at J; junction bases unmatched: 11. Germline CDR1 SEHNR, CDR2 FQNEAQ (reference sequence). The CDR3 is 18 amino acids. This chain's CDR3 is CASSFSGTGQRAGNTIYF. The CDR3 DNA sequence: TGTGCCAGCAGCTTCTCTGGGACAGGGCAGCGAGCTGGAAACACCATATATTTT.

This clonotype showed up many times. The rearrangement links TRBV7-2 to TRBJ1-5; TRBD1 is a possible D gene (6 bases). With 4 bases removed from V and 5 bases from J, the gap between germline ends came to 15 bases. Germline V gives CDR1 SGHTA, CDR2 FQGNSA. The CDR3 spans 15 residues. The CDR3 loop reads CASSSDRRGDQPQHF. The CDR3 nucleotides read TGTGCCAGCAGCTCAGACCGCAGGGGCGATCAGCCCCAGCATTTT.

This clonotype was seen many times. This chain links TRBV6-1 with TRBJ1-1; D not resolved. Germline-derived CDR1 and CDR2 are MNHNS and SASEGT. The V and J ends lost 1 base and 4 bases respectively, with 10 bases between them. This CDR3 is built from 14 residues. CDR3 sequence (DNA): TGTGCCAGCAGTGAAGTAGGGTCGGGCACTGAAGCTTTCTTT. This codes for CASSEVGSGTEAFF.